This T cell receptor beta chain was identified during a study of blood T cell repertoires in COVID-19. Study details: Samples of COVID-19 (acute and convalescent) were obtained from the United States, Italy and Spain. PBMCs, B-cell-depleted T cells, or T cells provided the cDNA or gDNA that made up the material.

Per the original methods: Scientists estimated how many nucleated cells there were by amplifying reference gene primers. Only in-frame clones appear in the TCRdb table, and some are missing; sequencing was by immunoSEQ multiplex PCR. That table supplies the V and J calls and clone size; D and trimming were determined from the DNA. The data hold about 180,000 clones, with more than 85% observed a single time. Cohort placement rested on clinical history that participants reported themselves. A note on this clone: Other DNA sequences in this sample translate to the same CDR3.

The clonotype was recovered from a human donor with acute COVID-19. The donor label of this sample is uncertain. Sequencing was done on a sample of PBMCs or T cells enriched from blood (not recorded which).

CDR3 sequence (DNA): TGTGCCAGCAGCTTAGGACAGGGCACAGATACGCAGTATTTT. Its translation: CASSLGQGTDTQYF. The V gene is TRBV7-2, the J gene TRBJ2-3; possible D gene TRBD1, 6 bases. Germline CDR1 and CDR2: SGHTA and FQGNSA. The CDR3 has 14 amino acids. V was cut by 1 base and J by 1 base, with 6 bases left in between.